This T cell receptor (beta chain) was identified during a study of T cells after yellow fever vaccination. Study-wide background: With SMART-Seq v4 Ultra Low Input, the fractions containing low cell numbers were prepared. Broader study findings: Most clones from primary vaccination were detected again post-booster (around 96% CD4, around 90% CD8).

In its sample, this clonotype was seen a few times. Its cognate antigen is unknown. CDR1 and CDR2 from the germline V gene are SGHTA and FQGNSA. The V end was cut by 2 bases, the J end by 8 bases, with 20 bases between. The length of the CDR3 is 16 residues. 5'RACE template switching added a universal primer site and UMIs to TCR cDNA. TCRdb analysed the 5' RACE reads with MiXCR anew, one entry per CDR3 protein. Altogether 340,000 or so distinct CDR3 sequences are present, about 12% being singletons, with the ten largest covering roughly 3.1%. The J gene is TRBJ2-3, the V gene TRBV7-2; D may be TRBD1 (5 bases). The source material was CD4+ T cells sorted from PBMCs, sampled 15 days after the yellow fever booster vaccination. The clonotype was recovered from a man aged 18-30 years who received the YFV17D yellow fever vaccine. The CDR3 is CASSLTLTVQGGTQYF. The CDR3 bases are TGTGCCAGCAGCTTAACATTGACAGTTCAGGGTGGTACGCAGTATTTT.